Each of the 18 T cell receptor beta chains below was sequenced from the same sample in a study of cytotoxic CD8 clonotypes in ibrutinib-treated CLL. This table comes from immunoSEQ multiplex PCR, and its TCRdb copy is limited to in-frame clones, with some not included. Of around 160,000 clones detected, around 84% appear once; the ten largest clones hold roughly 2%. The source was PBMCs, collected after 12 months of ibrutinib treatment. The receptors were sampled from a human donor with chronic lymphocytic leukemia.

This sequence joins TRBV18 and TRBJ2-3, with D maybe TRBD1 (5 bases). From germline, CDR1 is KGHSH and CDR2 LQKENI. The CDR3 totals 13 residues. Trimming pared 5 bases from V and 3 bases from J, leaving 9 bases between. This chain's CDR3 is CASSNSGTDTQYF. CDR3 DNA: TGTGCCAGCTCAAATTCAGGGACAGATACGCAGTATTTT.

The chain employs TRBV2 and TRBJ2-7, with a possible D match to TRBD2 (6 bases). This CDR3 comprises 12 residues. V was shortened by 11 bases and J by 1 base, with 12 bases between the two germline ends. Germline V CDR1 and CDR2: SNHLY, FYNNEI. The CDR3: CAGRGSSYEQYF. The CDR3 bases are TGTGCCGGCCGGGGGTCTTCCTACGAGCAGTACTTC.

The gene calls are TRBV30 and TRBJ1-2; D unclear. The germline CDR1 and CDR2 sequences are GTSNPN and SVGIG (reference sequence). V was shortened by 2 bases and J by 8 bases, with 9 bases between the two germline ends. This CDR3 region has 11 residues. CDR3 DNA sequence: TGTGCCTGGAGTCTCAGCCGCGGCTACACCTTC. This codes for CAWSLSRGYTF.

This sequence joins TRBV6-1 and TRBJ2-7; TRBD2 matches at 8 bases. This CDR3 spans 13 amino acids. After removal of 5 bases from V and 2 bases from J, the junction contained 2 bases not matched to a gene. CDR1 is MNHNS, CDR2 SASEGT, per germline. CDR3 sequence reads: CASSMGLAYEQYF. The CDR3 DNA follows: TGTGCCAGCAGTATGGGACTAGCCTACGAGCAGTACTTC.

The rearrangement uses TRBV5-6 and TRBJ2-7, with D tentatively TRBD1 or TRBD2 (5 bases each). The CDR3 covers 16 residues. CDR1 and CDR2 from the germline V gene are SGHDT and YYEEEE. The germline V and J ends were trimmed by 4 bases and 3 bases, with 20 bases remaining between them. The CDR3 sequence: CASSLPGADGIYEQYF. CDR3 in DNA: TGTGCCAGCAGCCTCCCCGGGGCCGACGGGATCTACGAGCAGTACTTC.

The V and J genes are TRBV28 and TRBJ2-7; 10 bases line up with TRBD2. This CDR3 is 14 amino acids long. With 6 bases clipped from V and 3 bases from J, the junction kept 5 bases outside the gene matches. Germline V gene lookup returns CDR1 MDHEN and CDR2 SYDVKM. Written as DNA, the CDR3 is TGTGCCAGCAGATGGACTAGCGGCGTCTACGAGCAGTACTTC. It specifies CASRWTSGVYEQYF.

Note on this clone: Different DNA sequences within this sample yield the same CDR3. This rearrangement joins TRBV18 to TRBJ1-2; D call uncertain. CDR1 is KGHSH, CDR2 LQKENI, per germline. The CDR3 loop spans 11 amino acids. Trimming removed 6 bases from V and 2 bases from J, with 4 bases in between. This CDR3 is CASSPNYGYTF. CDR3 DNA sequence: TGTGCCAGCTCCCCCAACTATGGCTACACCTTC.

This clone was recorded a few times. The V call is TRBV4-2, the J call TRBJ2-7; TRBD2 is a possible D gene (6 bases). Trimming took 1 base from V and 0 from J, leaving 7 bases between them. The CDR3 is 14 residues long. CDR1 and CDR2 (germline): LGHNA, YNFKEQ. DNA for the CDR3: TGTGCCAGCAGCCAAGGGACTAACTCCTACGAGCAGTACTTC. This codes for CASSQGTNSYEQYF.

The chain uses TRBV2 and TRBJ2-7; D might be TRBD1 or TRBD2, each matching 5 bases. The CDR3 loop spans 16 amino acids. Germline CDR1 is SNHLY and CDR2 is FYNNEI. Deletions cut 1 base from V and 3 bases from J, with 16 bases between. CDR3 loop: CASSEGGTNGDYEQYF. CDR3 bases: TGTGCCAGCAGTGAAGGAGGGACGAACGGAGACTACGAGCAGTACTTC.

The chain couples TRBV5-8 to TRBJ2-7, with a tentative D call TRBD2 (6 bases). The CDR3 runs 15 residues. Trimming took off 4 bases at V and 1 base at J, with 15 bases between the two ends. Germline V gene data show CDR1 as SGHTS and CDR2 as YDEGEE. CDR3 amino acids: CASSPTSSESYEQYF. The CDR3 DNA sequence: TGTGCCAGCAGCCCTACTAGCTCCGAATCCTACGAGCAGTACTTC. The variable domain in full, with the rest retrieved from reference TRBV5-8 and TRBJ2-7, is EAGVTQSPTHLIKTRGQQATLRCSPISGHTSVYWYQQALGLGLQFLLWYDEGEERNRGNFPPRFSGRQFPNYSSELNVNALELEDSALYLCASSPTSSESYEQYFGPGTRLTVT.

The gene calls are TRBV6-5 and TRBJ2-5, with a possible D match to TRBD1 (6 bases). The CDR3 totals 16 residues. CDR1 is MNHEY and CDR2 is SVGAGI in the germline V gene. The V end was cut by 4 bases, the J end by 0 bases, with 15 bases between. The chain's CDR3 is CASSLTGQGYQETQYF. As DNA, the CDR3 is TGTGCCAGCAGTTTGACCGGCCAGGGGTACCAAGAGACCCAGTACTTC.

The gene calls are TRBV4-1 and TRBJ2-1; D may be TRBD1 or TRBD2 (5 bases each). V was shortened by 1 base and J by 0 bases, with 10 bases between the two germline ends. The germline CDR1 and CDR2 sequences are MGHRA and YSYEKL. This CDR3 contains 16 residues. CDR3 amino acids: CASSQGDPSSYNEQFF. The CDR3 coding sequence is TGCGCCAGCAGCCAAGGGGACCCGAGCTCCTACAATGAGCAGTTCTTC.

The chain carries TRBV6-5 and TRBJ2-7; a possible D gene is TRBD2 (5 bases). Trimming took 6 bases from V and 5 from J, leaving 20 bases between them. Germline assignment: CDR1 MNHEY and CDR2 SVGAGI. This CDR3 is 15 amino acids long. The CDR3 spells CASSLRRTSDHEQYF. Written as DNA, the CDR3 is TGTGCCAGCAGCCTCCGGAGGACCTCAGACCACGAGCAGTACTTC.

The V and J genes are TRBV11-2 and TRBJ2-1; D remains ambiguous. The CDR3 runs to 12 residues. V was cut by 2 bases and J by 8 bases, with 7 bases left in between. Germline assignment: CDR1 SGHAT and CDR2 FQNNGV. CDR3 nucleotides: TGTGCCAGCAGCTTAAGAGTGGATGAGCAGTTCTTC. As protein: CASSLRVDEQFF.

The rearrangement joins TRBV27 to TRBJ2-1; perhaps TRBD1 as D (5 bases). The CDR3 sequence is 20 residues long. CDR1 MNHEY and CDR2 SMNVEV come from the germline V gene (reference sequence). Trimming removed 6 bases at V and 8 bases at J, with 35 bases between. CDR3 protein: CASRISFSATRALSRDEQFF. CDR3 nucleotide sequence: TGTGCCAGCAGAATAAGCTTCAGCGCAACCAGGGCCCTATCCCGAGATGAGCAGTTCTTC.

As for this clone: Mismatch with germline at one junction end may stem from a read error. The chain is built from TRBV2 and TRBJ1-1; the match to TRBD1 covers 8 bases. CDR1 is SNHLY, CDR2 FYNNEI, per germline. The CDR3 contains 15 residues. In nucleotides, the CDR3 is TGTGCGAGCAGGGGGCCGGGACAGATGAACACTGAAGCTTTCTTT. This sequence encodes CASRGPGQMNTEAFF.

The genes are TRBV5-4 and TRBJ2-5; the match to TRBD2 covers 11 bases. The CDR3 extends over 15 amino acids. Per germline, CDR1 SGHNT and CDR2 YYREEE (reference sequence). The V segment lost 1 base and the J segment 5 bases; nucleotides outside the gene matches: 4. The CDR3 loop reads CASSLIAGGAETQYF. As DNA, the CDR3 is TGTGCCAGCAGCTTGATAGCGGGGGGGGCGGAGACCCAGTACTTC.

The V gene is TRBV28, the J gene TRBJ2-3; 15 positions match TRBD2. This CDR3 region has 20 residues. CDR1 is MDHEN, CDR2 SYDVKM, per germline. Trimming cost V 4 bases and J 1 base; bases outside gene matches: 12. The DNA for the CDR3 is TGTGCCAGCAGTTGGCCCCTCTGGACTAGCGGGAGGGCCGGCACAGATACGCAGTATTTT. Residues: CASSWPLWTSGRAGTDTQYF.